This T cell receptor (beta chain) was captured in a study of OX40 agonist ivuxolimab in advanced cancers. Study at large: The mean age was approximately 60 years, ranging from 23 to 79, with about 87% of participants male.

Sequencing used immunoSEQ multiplex PCR; TCRdb keeps in-frame clones, though not all of them. This table holds about 32,000 clones, just over 90% found once. Trimming left V 1 base short and J 5 bases short, with 15 bases between. Germline-derived CDR1 and CDR2 are LGHNA and YNFKEQ. The CDR3 sequence is 16 residues long. This chain connects TRBV4-2 to TRBJ2-1; the D gene could be TRBD1 or TRBD2 (6 bases each). The sequence was collected from an adult with an advanced solid tumor such as melanoma, head and neck, liver or kidney cancer. Sequenced material: CD4+ or CD8+ T cells sorted from blood, taken in a trial of the OX40 agonist ivuxolimab. In DNA form, the CDR3 reads TGTGCCAGCAGCCAAGCCGGTGGGGGGCGGAACAATGAGCAGTTCTTC. Translated, it gives CASSQAGGGRNNEQFF.